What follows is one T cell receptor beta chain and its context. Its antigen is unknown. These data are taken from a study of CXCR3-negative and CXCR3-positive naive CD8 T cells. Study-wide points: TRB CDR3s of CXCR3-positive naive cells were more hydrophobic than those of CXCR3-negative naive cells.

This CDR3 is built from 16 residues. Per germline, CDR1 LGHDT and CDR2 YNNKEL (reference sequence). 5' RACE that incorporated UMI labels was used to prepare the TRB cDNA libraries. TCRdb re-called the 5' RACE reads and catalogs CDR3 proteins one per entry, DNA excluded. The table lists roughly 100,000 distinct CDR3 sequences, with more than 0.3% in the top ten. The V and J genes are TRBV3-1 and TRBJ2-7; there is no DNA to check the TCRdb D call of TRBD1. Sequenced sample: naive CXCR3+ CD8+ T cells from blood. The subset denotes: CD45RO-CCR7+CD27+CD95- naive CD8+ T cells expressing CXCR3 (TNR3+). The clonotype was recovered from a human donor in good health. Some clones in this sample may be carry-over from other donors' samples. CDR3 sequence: CASSPTPGNSPYEQYF.